A single sample gave rise to the 5 T cell receptor beta chains below, sequenced in a study of glioma-infiltrating T cells after dendritic cell vaccination. The method was immunoSEQ multiplex PCR; TCRdb's version includes in-frame clones alone and lacks a portion of them. This table has roughly 82,000 clones, about 90% appearing once. The sample was blood, taken before dendritic cell vaccination. All receptors come from a human donor with glioblastoma.

J is TRBJ2-5 and V is TRBV9, with 8 bases fitting TRBD2. CDR3 size: 16 residues. V was clipped by 2 bases and J by 5 bases; unmatched bases: 11. Germline V gives CDR1 SGDLS, CDR2 YYNGEE. The CDR3 nucleotides read TGTGCCAGCAGCGTCTCGGGAGGGCCCCAGGGGGAGACCCAGTACTTC. Translated: CASSVSGGPQGETQYF.

This clone was counted a single time. The J gene is TRBJ1-6, the V gene TRBV25-1; D is uncertain. Per the germline V gene, CDR1 is MGHDK and CDR2 is SYGVNS. Trimming removed 4 bases at V and 9 bases at J, with 7 bases between. This CDR3 contains 12 residues. CDR3 sequence (DNA): TGTGCCAGCAGTGCTGAGATTTCACCCCTCCACTTT. It specifies CASSAEISPLHF.

V is TRBV30 and J is TRBJ1-5; maybe TRBD1 (6 bases). Germline CDR1 GTSNPN, CDR2 SVGIG (reference sequence). This CDR3 has 14 amino acids. V lost 3 bases and J lost 7, with 16 bases in between. The CDR3 DNA sequence: TGTGCCTGGAGCGAAGGGGGATCGGGACAGCCCCAGCATTTT. It is translated as CAWSEGGSGQPQHF.

This clone occurred once. The V gene is TRBV27, the J gene TRBJ2-5; 9 bases map to TRBD2. The CDR3 sequence is 15 residues long. Losses at the gene ends were 6 bases for V and 2 bases for J; bases not matched to a gene: 7. Germline values: CDR1 MNHEY, CDR2 SMNVEV (reference sequence). CDR3: CASRPRLAVQETQYF. In DNA form, the CDR3 reads TGTGCCAGCAGACCTCGACTAGCGGTACAAGAGACCCAGTACTTC.

The chain has TRBV19 and TRBJ1-3; no clear D. The CDR3 is 14 residues long. Germline CDR1 LNHDA, CDR2 SQIVND (reference sequence). Trimming cost V 7 bases and J 0 bases, with 10 bases left between them. This CDR3 is CASTVSASGNTIYF. As DNA, the CDR3 is TGTGCCAGTACCGTAAGCGCCTCTGGAAACACCATATATTTT.